These 2 T cell receptor beta chains were all obtained from the same sample, sequenced in a study of blood T cell repertoires in COVID-19. Clones were read by immunoSEQ multiplex PCR, and TCRdb kept only the in-frame ones, dropping some. In the table there are 90,000 to 150,000 clones, 82% of which are singletons. The specimen was peripheral blood. All receptors derive from a human donor in a cohort sampled during active COVID-19.

The V and J genes are TRBV5-6 and TRBJ1-6, with a weak D call TRBD1 (6 bases). CDR3 length: 16 amino acids. From germline, CDR1 is SGHDT and CDR2 YYEEEE. V shed 2 bases and J shed 4 bases, with 13 bases lying between them. The CDR3 DNA sequence: TGTGCCAGCAGCTTACCCCGGGACAAGTATAATTCACCCCTCCACTTT. Residues: CASSLPRDKYNSPLHF.

This chain joins TRBV5-4 and TRBJ2-2, with D possibly matching TRBD2 (6 bases). The germline V gene encodes CDR1 SGHNT and CDR2 YYREEE (reference sequence). Trimming removed 4 bases from V and 0 bases from J, with 10 bases in between. The CDR3 has 15 residues. The CDR3 nucleotides are TGTGCCAGCAGCCCGGACTACCCGAACACCGGGGAGCTGTTTTTT. Amino acids: CASSPDYPNTGELFF.